The rows below give T cell receptor beta chains drawn from one sample of a study of response to subunit inactivated influenza vaccine. One entry per CDR3 protein results from TCRdb running MiXCR on the RT-PCR reads. The table includes about 480,000 distinct CDR3 sequences, 10% to 15% detected once. The sample in question was PBMCs from blood, obtained about 6 weeks after vaccination. The receptor source for this set is a man aged 45 to 65 who received an inactivated influenza vaccine. Each CDR3 is given with its conserved first and last residue. Fields, in order: J gene, D gene, clone size, V gene, CDR3 protein, CDR3 DNA. A D gene is named only where the DNA matches it firmly. Some rows mark clone size as missing; the rest say once, few, many or name a class of expanded clone.

>TRBJ2-3|NA|few|TRBV5-1
CASSFLGTDTQYF
TGCGCCAGCAGCTTCCTCGGGACAGATACGCAGTATTTT
>TRBJ2-1|TRBD2|NA|TRBV28
CASSLPRGGGRANEQFF
TGTGCCAGCAGTTTACCCCGGGGGGGCGGGAGGGCGAATGAGCAGTTCTTC
>TRBJ1-1|TRBD1|NA|TRBV20-1
CSVPTGGSTEAFF
TGCAGTGTCCCCACAGGGGGGTCTACTGAAGCTTTCTTT
>TRBJ2-5|NA|few|TRBV29-1
CSVGLGAGQETQYF
TGCAGCGTTGGTCTGGGGGCCGGACAAGAGACCCAGTACTTC
>TRBJ1-5|NA|many|TRBV20-1
CSASGYSNQPQHF
TGCAGTGCTAGTGGTTATAGCAATCAGCCCCAGCATTTT
>TRBJ2-3|NA|many|TRBV11-2
CASSLVHQVSTDTQYF
TGTGCCAGCAGCTTAGTGCATCAAGTAAGCACAGATACGCAGTATTTT
>TRBJ2-1|NA|few|TRBV12-3/TRBV12-4
CASSLEARGNEQFF
TGTGCCAGCAGTTTAGAAGCCAGGGGTAATGAGCAGTTCTTC
>TRBJ2-7|TRBD2|few|TRBV12-3/TRBV12-4
CASSAGGDLYEQYF
TGTGCCAGCAGTGCCGGGGGGGACCTCTACGAGCAGTACTTC
>TRBJ2-3|NA|few|TRBV28
CASSFWPGSSTDTQYF
TGTGCCAGCAGTTTCTGGCCAGGGTCTAGCACAGATACGCAGTATTTT
>TRBJ1-4|NA|many|TRBV7-2
CASSLMGGNGEKLFF
TGTGCCAGCAGCCTAATGGGGGGGAATGGGGAAAAACTGTTTTTT
>TRBJ1-6|NA|NA|TRBV4-3
CASSQENSANSPLHF
TGCGCCAGCAGCCAAGAAAACAGCGCCAATTCACCCCTCCACTTT
>TRBJ2-4|NA|NA|TRBV4-3
CASSRAGSKNIQYF
TGCGCCAGCAGCCGAGCAGGGTCCAAAAACATTCAGTACTTC
>TRBJ2-1|NA|NA|TRBV11-2
CASSELQGAYNEQFF
TGTGCCAGCAGCGAATTACAGGGAGCCTACAATGAGCAGTTCTTC
>TRBJ2-7|NA|NA|TRBV2
CASSETTYYEQYF
TGTGCCAGCAGTGAAACAACTTACTACGAGCAGTACTTC
>TRBJ2-1|TRBD2|few|TRBV20-1
CSARDSSATSGGYNEQFF
TGCAGTGCTAGAGATTCTTCTGCTACTAGCGGGGGGTACAATGAGCAGTTCTTC
>TRBJ1-1|NA|NA|TRBV20-1
CSATLQGGTEAFF
TGCAGTGCGACTCTGCAGGGAGGGACTGAAGCTTTCTTT
>TRBJ2-1|NA|NA|TRBV20-1
CSAPLYNEQFF
TGCAGTGCTCCACTCTACAATGAGCAGTTCTTC
>TRBJ1-4|NA|few|TRBV6-5
CATRTNEKLFF
TGTGCGACGCGGACTAATGAAAAACTGTTTTTT
>TRBJ2-5|TRBD1|NA|TRBV12-3/TRBV12-4
CASRQQGQETQYF
TGTGCCAGCAGACAACAGGGGCAAGAGACCCAGTACTTC
>TRBJ2-1|NA|many|TRBV6-2/TRBV6-3
CASTPGIDEQFF
TGTGCCAGCACCCCCGGGATCGATGAGCAGTTCTTC
>TRBJ2-1|NA|NA|TRBV20-1
CSAASVDNEQFF
TGCAGTGCTGCCTCTGTAGACAATGAGCAGTTCTTC
>TRBJ1-4|NA|NA|TRBV4-3
CASSPTGTINEKLFF
TGCGCCAGCAGCCCAACCGGGACAATCAATGAAAAACTGTTTTTT
>TRBJ2-5|NA|NA|TRBV18
CASSPPGATGSETQYF
TGTGCCAGCTCACCACCGGGGGCAACAGGGTCGGAGACCCAGTACTTC
>TRBJ2-7|TRBD2|many|TRBV10-2
CASRSSGVSYEQYF
TGCGCCAGCCGGTCTAGCGGCGTCTCCTACGAGCAGTACTTC
>TRBJ2-7|NA|NA|TRBV7-9
CASSLRAGPYEQYF
TGTGCCAGCAGCTTAAGGGCCGGCCCCTACGAGCAGTACTTC
>TRBJ2-7|TRBD2|NA|TRBV5-4
CASSSGLVGTYEQYF
TGTGCCAGCAGCTCCGGACTAGTGGGTACCTACGAGCAGTACTTC
>TRBJ2-2|NA|NA|TRBV7-2
CASRSFGGANTGELFF
TGTGCCAGCAGATCATTCGGCGGAGCGAACACCGGGGAGCTGTTTTTT
>TRBJ2-2|NA|few|TRBV5-1
CASRPDGNTGELFF
TGCGCCAGCAGACCCGACGGGAACACCGGGGAGCTGTTTTTT
>TRBJ1-1|NA|NA|TRBV25-1
CASESGGGYTEAFF
TGTGCCAGCGAGAGTGGGGGAGGGTACACTGAAGCTTTCTTT
>TRBJ2-5|NA|few|TRBV5-1
CASSFGISQETQYF
TGCGCCAGCAGCTTTGGTATTAGCCAAGAGACCCAGTACTTC
>TRBJ2-1|NA|NA|TRBV20-1
CSAISGKEQFF
TGCAGTGCTATTAGCGGCAAGGAGCAGTTCTTC
>TRBJ1-5|TRBD1|once|TRBV6-2/TRBV6-3
CASRRRTGASNQPQHF
TGTGCCAGCAGGCGGAGGACAGGGGCGAGCAATCAGCCCCAGCATTTT
>TRBJ2-3|NA|few|TRBV11-2
CASSLEGGSSSPYF
TGTGCCAGCAGCTTAGAAGGTGGATCATCCTCCCCGTATTTT
>TRBJ2-1|NA|few|TRBV5-5
CASAIRVGSYNEQFF
TGTGCCAGCGCGATCCGCGTGGGTTCCTACAATGAGCAGTTCTTC
>TRBJ2-5|NA|few|TRBV6-1
CASSPQWGQETQYF
TGTGCCAGCAGCCCCCAGTGGGGACAAGAGACCCAGTACTTC
>TRBJ1-6|NA|NA|TRBV20-1
CSASGSSPLHF
TGCAGTGCTAGTGGATCCTCACCCCTCCACTTT
>TRBJ1-4|NA|NA|TRBV5-1
CASSFAGDGNEKLFF
TGCGCCAGCAGCTTCGCGGGGGACGGGAATGAAAAACTGTTTTTT
>TRBJ2-1|NA|NA|TRBV29-1
CSVEERLAPYNEQFF
TGCAGCGTTGAAGAGCGGCTAGCGCCTTACAATGAGCAGTTCTTC
>TRBJ2-2|NA|NA|TRBV4-1
CASSQILANTGELFF
TGCGCCAGCAGCCAAATTTTAGCGAACACCGGGGAGCTGTTTTTT
>TRBJ2-7|TRBD1|few|TRBV20-1
CSAREGGQGTYEQYF
TGCAGTGCTAGAGAGGGGGGACAGGGGACCTACGAGCAGTACTTC
>TRBJ1-5|NA|few|TRBV7-2
CASSPERGWGQPQHF
TGTGCCAGCAGCCCCGAAAGGGGGTGGGGTCAGCCCCAGCATTTT
>TRBJ2-5|NA|NA|TRBV28
CASSFPGVQETQYF
TGTGCCAGCAGCTTTCCAGGGGTACAAGAGACCCAGTACTTC
>TRBJ2-1|NA|few|TRBV30
CAWRGTAREQFF
TGTGCCTGGAGGGGGACTGCACGGGAGCAGTTCTTC
>TRBJ2-4|NA|NA|TRBV19
CASSHKWAGNIQYF
TGTGCCAGTAGCCATAAATGGGCTGGAAACATTCAGTACTTC
>TRBJ2-1|NA|NA|TRBV7-9
CASSLQGGLVNEQFF
TGTGCCAGCAGCTTACAGGGGGGGCTTGTCAATGAGCAGTTCTTC
>TRBJ2-1|NA|many|TRBV29-1
CSVEDGSSYNEQFF
TGCAGCGTTGAAGACGGGAGCTCCTACAATGAGCAGTTCTTC
>TRBJ1-1|TRBD1|few|TRBV6-5
CASSFGTGMRAFF
TGTGCCAGCAGTTTCGGGACAGGGATGAGGGCTTTCTTT
>TRBJ2-5|NA|few|TRBV12-3/TRBV12-4
CASSLRQGETQYF
TGTGCCAGCAGTTTAAGGCAGGGTGAGACCCAGTACTTC
>TRBJ2-1|NA|NA|TRBV20-1
CSATPRGRDNEQFF
TGCAGTGCTACCCCCAGGGGACGGGACAATGAGCAGTTCTTC
>TRBJ1-5|NA|many|TRBV20-1
CSARQLRNNQPQHF
TGCAGTGCGAGACAGCTTAGGAACAATCAGCCCCAGCATTTT
>TRBJ2-3|NA|NA|TRBV3-1
CASSHRELSDTQYF
TGTGCCAGCAGCCACCGGGAGTTGTCAGATACGCAGTATTTT